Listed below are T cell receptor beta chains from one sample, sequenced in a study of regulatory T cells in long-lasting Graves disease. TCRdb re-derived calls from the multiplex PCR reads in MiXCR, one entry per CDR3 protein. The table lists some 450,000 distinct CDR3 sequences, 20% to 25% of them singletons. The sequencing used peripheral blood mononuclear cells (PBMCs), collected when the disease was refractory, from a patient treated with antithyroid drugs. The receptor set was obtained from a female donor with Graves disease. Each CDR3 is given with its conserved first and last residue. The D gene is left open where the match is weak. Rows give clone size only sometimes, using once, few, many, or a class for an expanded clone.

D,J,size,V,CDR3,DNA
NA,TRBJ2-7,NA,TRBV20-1,CSARVSPLGEQYF,TGCAGTGCTAGGGTCAGCCCCCTGGGAGAGCAGTACTTC
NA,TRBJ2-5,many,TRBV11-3,CASSSPRDGQETQYF,TGTGCCAGCAGCTCCCCTCGGGACGGACAAGAGACCCAGTACTTC
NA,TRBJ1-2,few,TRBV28,CASTQGFGVKDYGYTF,TGTGCCAGCACCCAGGGATTTGGAGTCAAGGACTATGGCTACACCTTC
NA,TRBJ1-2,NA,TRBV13,CASSLGLVTNGYTF,TGTGCCAGCAGCTTAGGCTTGGTTACGAATGGCTACACCTTC
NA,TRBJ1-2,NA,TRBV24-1,CATSLGGLGYTF,TGTGCCACCTCTCTCGGCGGTCTTGGCTACACCTTC
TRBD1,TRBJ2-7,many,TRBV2,CASRGDRTEQYF,TGTGCCAGCAGAGGGGACAGGACCGAGCAGTACTTC
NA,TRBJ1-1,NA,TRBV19,CASSQDRTEAFF,TGTGCCAGTAGCCAAGACAGAACTGAAGCTTTCTTT
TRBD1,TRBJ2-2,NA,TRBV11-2,CASSGTRDRHTGELFF,TGTGCCAGCAGCGGAACCCGGGACAGACACACCGGGGAGCTGTTTTTT
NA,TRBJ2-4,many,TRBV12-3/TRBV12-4,CASSWGWRVIAKNIQYF,TGTGCCAGCAGTTGGGGTTGGCGGGTTATAGCCAAAAACATTCAGTACTTC
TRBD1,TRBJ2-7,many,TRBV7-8,CASSPKPGQGQAFYEQYF,TGTGCCAGCAGCCCAAAACCGGGACAGGGCCAAGCATTCTACGAGCAGTACTTC
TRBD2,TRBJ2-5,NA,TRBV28,CASSLWTSGRLQETQYF,TGTGCCAGCAGCCTGTGGACTAGCGGGAGATTGCAAGAGACCCAGTACTTC
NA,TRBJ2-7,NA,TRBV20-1,CSASAGHEQYF,TGCAGTGCTAGTGCGGGACACGAGCAGTACTTC
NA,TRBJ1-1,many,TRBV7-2,CASSPRPGSAFF,TGTGCCAGCAGCCCACGCCCGGGGAGTGCTTTCTTT
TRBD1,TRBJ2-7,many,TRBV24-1,CATSDFNQGAKQYF,TGTGCCACCAGTGATTTTAACCAGGGGGCGAAGCAGTACTTC
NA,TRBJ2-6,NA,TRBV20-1,CSASSGGLSGANVLTF,TGCAGTGCTAGTTCAGGGGGGCTATCTGGGGCCAACGTCCTGACTTTC
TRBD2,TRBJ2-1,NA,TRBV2,CASSVTSGVGYNEQFF,TGTGCCAGCAGCGTGACTAGCGGAGTGGGCTACAATGAGCAGTTCTTC
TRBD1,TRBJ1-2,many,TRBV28,CASSLQGLGYGYTF,TGTGCCAGCAGCCTACAGGGGTTAGGCTATGGCTACACCTTC
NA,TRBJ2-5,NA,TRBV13,CASSLGSGYQETQYF,TGTGCCAGCAGCTTAGGGTCAGGGTACCAAGAGACCCAGTACTTC
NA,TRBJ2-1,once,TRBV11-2,CASSLSRGNLDEQFF,TGTGCCAGCAGCTTATCTCGCGGGAACTTAGATGAGCAGTTCTTC
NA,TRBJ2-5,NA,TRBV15,CATSSMHRASRPQETQYF,TGTGCCACCAGCAGCATGCACAGGGCAAGCCGGCCACAAGAGACCCAGTACTTC
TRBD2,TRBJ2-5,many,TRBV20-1,CSALGTSGRHQETQYF,TGCAGTGCTTTAGGGACTAGCGGGAGGCACCAAGAGACCCAGTACTTC
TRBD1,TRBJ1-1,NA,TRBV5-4,CASSPRGTGNTEAFF,TGTGCCAGCAGCCCCCGCGGGACAGGGAACACTGAAGCTTTCTTT
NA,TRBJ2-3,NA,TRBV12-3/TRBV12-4,CASSLASRGADTQYF,TGTGCCAGCAGTTTAGCTAGTCGAGGGGCAGATACGCAGTATTTT
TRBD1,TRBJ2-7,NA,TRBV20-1,CSAREGQGLYEQYF,TGCAGTGCTAGAGAGGGACAGGGTTTATACGAGCAGTACTTC
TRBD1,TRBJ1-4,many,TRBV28,CASSLDRGAEKLFF,TGTGCCAGCAGTTTGGACAGGGGGGCTGAAAAACTGTTTTTT
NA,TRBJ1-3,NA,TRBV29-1,CSVIKPGGNTIYF,TGCAGCGTTATAAAGCCAGGAGGAAACACCATATATTTT
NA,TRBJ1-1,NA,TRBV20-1,CSARALTRVDTEAFF,TGCAGTGCTAGAGCCCTGACAAGGGTTGACACTGAAGCTTTCTTT
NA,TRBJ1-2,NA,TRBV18,CASSPIQILGGNYGYTF,TGTGCCAGCTCACCTATCCAGATTCTTGGCGGCAACTATGGCTACACCTTC
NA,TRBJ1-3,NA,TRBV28,CASKTPQGSGNTIYF,TGTGCCAGCAAAACCCCGCAGGGTTCTGGAAACACCATATATTTT
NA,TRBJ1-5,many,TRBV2,CASRGQGPQPQHF,TGTGCCAGCAGAGGTCAGGGGCCTCAGCCCCAGCATTTT
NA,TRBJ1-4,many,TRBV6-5,CASSYAGATGEKLFF,TGTGCCAGCAGTTATGCCGGGGCGACTGGGGAAAAACTGTTTTTT
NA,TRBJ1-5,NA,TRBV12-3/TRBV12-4,CASSLLPHGNQPQHF,TGTGCCAGCAGTTTACTGCCCCACGGGAATCAGCCCCAGCATTTT
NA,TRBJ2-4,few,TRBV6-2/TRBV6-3,CASSPPLNIQYF,TGTGCCAGCAGTCCGCCGTTGAACATTCAGTACTTC
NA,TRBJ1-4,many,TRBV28,CASSSRGPLDNEKLFF,TGTGCCAGCAGTTCGAGGGGACCGCTAGATAATGAAAAACTGTTTTTT
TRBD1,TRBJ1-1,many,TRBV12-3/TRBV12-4,CASSWGQLNTEAFF,TGTGCCAGCTCTTGGGGACAGTTGAACACTGAAGCTTTCTTT
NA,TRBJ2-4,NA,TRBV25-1,CASRGDGLAKNIQYF,TGTGCCAGCAGGGGGGACGGCCTAGCCAAAAACATTCAGTACTTC
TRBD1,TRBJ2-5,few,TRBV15,CATKGTGSQTQYF,TGTGCCACCAAAGGGACAGGGAGCCAGACCCAGTACTTC
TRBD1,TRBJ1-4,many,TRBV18,CASSPGQGAEKLFF,TGCGCCAGCAGCCCGGGACAGGGGGCTGAAAAACTGTTTTTT
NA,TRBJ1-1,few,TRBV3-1,CASSQTLSNTEAFF,TGTGCCAGCAGCCAAACATTATCGAACACTGAAGCTTTCTTT
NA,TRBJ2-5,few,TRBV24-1,CATSDTWETQYF,TGTGCCACCAGTGATACCTGGGAGACCCAGTACTTC
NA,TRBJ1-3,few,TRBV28,CASSQLSGNTIYF,TGTGCCAGCAGTCAGCTCTCTGGAAACACCATATATTTT
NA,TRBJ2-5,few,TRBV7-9,CASSLDLMYQETQYF,TGTGCCAGCAGCTTAGATCTTATGTACCAAGAGACCCAGTACTTC
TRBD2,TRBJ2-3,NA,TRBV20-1,CSACRTSGWGDTQYF,TGCAGTGCTTGCAGGACTAGCGGGTGGGGAGATACGCAGTATTTT
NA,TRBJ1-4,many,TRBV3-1,CASSTGTHEKLFF,TGTGCCAGCAGTACCGGGACACATGAAAAACTGTTTTTT
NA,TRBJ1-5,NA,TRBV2,CASTTFGGWLNSNQPQHF,TGTGCCAGCACGACTTTCGGGGGCTGGTTGAATAGCAATCAGCCCCAGCATTTT
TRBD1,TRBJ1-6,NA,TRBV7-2,CASSSRTGVNSPLHF,TGTGCCAGCAGCTCTCGGACAGGGGTTAATTCACCCCTCCACTTT
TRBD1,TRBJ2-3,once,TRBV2,CASSEGTGTDTQYF,TGTGCCAGCAGTGAAGGGACAGGAACAGATACGCAGTATTTT
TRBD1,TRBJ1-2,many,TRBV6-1,CASSREGQGSGGYTF,TGTGCCAGCAGTCGGGAGGGACAGGGAAGCGGCGGCTACACCTTC
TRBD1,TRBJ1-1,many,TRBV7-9,CASSSTGVNTEAFF,TGTGCCAGCAGCTCGACAGGGGTGAACACTGAAGCTTTCTTT
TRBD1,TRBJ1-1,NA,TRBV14,CASSPTSTGEAFF,TGTGCCAGCAGCCCGACCTCGACAGGGGAAGCTTTCTTT
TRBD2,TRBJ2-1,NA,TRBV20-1,CSAALAGGDDEQFF,TGCAGTGCAGCACTAGCGGGAGGAGACGATGAGCAGTTCTTC
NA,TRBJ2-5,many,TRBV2,CASSDQRLQETQYF,TGTGCCAGCAGTGATCAGCGGCTCCAAGAGACCCAGTACTTC
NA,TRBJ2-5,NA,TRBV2,CASSYSRDQETQYF,TGTGCCAGCAGTTACTCCCGGGACCAAGAGACCCAGTACTTC